The T cell receptor beta chain under discussion was sequenced for a study of cytotoxic CD8 clonotypes in ibrutinib-treated CLL. Germline CDR1 reads SGHTA; CDR2 reads FQGNSA. The CDR3 covers 14 residues. V dropped 6 bases and J dropped 0 bases, with 11 bases sitting between them. Study-level results: Baseline clonality, above age-matched healthy donor levels, tracked circulating CD8+ T-cell counts.

Here immunoSEQ multiplex PCR was the method, and the copy in TCRdb shows in-frame clones only, minus some. The sample lists fewer than 85,000 clones; 70% to 80% were seen once. A note on this clone: Its antigen is as yet unknown.

Source: PBMCs, taken after 12 months of ibrutinib treatment. This receptor was identified in a human donor with chronic lymphocytic leukemia. The V call is TRBV7-2, the J call TRBJ1-1, with D tentatively TRBD1 (6 bases). The CDR3 region is CASRQGNMNTEAFF. In nucleotides, the CDR3 is TGTGCCAGCAGACAGGGAAACATGAACACTGAAGCTTTCTTT.